The 24 T cell receptor beta chains below come from one sample, sequenced in a study of early T cells in non-severe SARS-CoV-2 infection. Each CDR3 protein is one row after TCRdb ran MiXCR on the 5' RACE reads. Here the sample spans 61,000 or so distinct CDR3 sequences, 12% being singletons. The source material was whole blood, sampled at baseline. These receptors came from an adult who was a healthcare worker with PCR-confirmed SARS-CoV-2 infection or an uninfected control (not recorded which). The donor label of this sample is uncertain.

This clonotype occurred a few times. V and J are TRBV9 and TRBJ2-1; D not certain. Germline V gives CDR1 SGDLS, CDR2 YYNGEE. The ends were cut back, 0 bases at V and 6 bases at J, with 13 bases in the middle. The CDR3 is made up of 15 amino acids. The CDR3 sequence is CASSVDALSSNEQFF. CDR3 nucleotide sequence: TGTGCCAGCAGCGTAGATGCCCTCTCGTCCAATGAGCAGTTCTTC.

This clonotype was counted between two and nine times. The chain links TRBV11-2 to TRBJ2-2; TRBD1 matches at 8 bases. V gave up 6 bases and J gave up 13 bases; unmatched junction bases: 13. The CDR3 extends over 14 amino acids. The V gene's germline CDR1 is SGHAT and CDR2 FQNNGV. This CDR3 is CASRDRGSANRLFF. The CDR3 DNA reads as TGTGCCAGCAGAGACAGGGGTAGCGCAAATCGGCTGTTTTTT. Drawing the rest from reference TRBV11-2 and TRBJ2-2, the complete variable domain is EAGVAQSPRYKIIEKRQSVAFWCNPISGHATLYWYQQILGQGPKLLIQFQNNGVVDDSQLPKDRFSAERLKGVDSTLKIQPAKLEDSAVYLCASRDRGSANRLFFGEGSRLTVL.

This clonotype has a count of ten or more. The chain carries TRBV7-3 and TRBJ2-3; no firm D call. The germline V and J ends were trimmed by 0 bases and 5 bases, with 0 bases remaining between them. The CDR3 runs 11 residues. The germline gives CDR1 SGHTA, CDR2 FQGTGA. This CDR3 reads CASSLTDTQYF. For the CDR3, the DNA is TGTGCCAGCAGCTTAACAGATACGCAGTATTTT.

This clonotype has just a few counts. The rearrangement joins TRBV6-6 to TRBJ2-7, with a weak D call TRBD2 (5 bases). The CDR3 spans 13 residues. V dropped 0 bases and J dropped 6 bases, with 9 bases sitting between them. Looked up from germline, CDR1 is MNHNY and CDR2 is SVGAGI (reference sequence). CDR3 in amino acids: CASSYSAGREQYV. CDR3 sequence (DNA): TGTGCCAGCAGTTACTCCGCGGGTCGCGAGCAGTACGTC.

The V and J genes are TRBV10-3 and TRBJ2-5, with 9 bases that match TRBD2. The CDR3 extends over 14 amino acids. V gave up 10 bases and J gave up 1 base; unmatched junction bases: 7. Germline V lookup: CDR1 ENHRY, CDR2 SYGVKD. The CDR3 nucleotides read TGTGCCACCGGGACTAGCCCGTCCCAAGAGACCCAGTACTTC. As protein: CATGTSPSQETQYF.

This clonotype was seen ten or more times. This sequence joins TRBV18 and TRBJ2-3; D ambiguous. Germline V gene sequence: CDR1 KGHSH, CDR2 LQKENI. The CDR3 extends over 13 amino acids. Trimming removed 3 bases from V and 3 bases from J, with 7 bases in between. The CDR3 sequence is CASSPTPTDTQYF. DNA of the CDR3: TGTGCCAGCTCACCGACCCCTACAGATACGCAGTATTTT.

Many counts were recorded for this clonotype. The V and J genes are TRBV27 and TRBJ1-5; D call uncertain. V lost 2 bases and J lost 0, with 5 bases in between. The CDR3 extends over 14 amino acids. CDR1 and CDR2 (germline): MNHEY, SMNVEV (reference sequence). As DNA, the CDR3 is TGTGCCAGCAGTTTAGCCCATAGCAATCAGCCCCAGCATTTT. Translating gives CASSLAHSNQPQHF.

This chain uses TRBV20-1 with TRBJ1-2, with D maybe TRBD1 (6 bases). Between the trimmed V and J ends, which lost 3 bases and 4 bases, there was a span of 24 bases. In germline, CDR1 is DFQATT, CDR2 SNEGSKA (reference sequence). The CDR3 runs to 17 residues. CDR3 region: CSARDVEDSPVAYGYTF. The CDR3, as DNA: TGCAGTGCTAGGGACGTAGAGGACAGCCCCGTCGCCTATGGCTACACCTTC.

A few counts support this clonotype. The V call is TRBV9, the J call TRBJ2-6; TRBD1 matches 7 bases. V was clipped by 4 bases and J by 4 bases; unmatched bases: 5. The CDR3 length is 15 residues. Germline V gene sequence: CDR1 SGDLS, CDR2 YYNGEE. CDR3 sequence: CASSFTGAGANVLTF. The DNA of the CDR3 is TGTGCCAGCAGCTTTACAGGGGCCGGGGCCAACGTCCTGACTTTC. Complete variable domain (other parts from reference TRBV9 and TRBJ2-6): DSGVTQTPKHLITATGQRVTLRCSPRSGDLSVYWYQQSLDQGLQFLIQYYNGEERAKGNILERFSAQQFPDLHSELNLSSLELGDSALYFCASSFTGAGANVLTFGAGSRLTVL.

This clonotype was detected only a few times. The chain couples TRBV11-1 to TRBJ2-1; TRBD1 matches at 11 bases. The V and J ends lost 2 bases and 9 bases, in that order; junction bases with no gene match: 6. Germline V gene data show CDR1 as SGHAT and CDR2 as FQDESV (reference sequence). There are 15 residues in the CDR3. CDR3 loop: CASSLTWTGGGEQFF. In DNA, the CDR3 is TGTGCCAGCAGCTTAACGTGGACAGGGGGCGGTGAGCAGTTCTTC.

This chain joins TRBV28 and TRBJ1-1; no reliable D call. This CDR3 has 11 amino acids. CDR1 is MDHEN, CDR2 SYDVKM, per germline. V lost 4 bases to trimming and J lost 7 bases, with 7 bases between them. In DNA form, the CDR3 reads TGTGCCAGCAGTTCATTATTTGAAGCTTTCTTT. Its translation is CASSSLFEAFF.

This chain connects TRBV5-1 to TRBJ2-2; no firm D call. The CDR3 contains 13 residues. V was shortened by 4 bases and J by 1 base, with 5 bases between the two germline ends. CDR1 SGHRS and CDR2 YFSETQ come from the germline V gene. In DNA form, the CDR3 reads TGCGCCAGCAGCCCGGGGAACACCGGGGAGCTGTTTTTT. Amino acids: CASSPGNTGELFF.

The chain has TRBV5-4 and TRBJ2-2; weak D call: TRBD2 (6 bases). CDR3 length: 15 amino acids. Germline lookup yields CDR1 SGHNT and CDR2 YYREEE (reference sequence). Trimming shortened V by 0 bases and J by 3 bases, and 9 bases separated the two germline ends. Here the CDR3 reads CASSLGGGDTGELFF. In DNA, the CDR3 is TGTGCCAGCAGCTTGGGAGGCGGGGACACCGGGGAGCTGTTTTTT.

This clonotype turned up a few times. The V and J genes are TRBV5-1 and TRBJ2-1; D perhaps matches TRBD2 (6 bases). Deletions cut 6 bases from V and 9 bases from J, with 16 bases between. Germline CDR1 SGHRS, CDR2 YFSETQ. This CDR3 contains 13 residues. The CDR3 DNA sequence: TGCGCCAGCAACCCCGTCGGGGGAATTGAGCAGTTCTTC. Protein sequence: CASNPVGGIEQFF.

This clonotype was counted a few times. V is TRBV11-2 and J is TRBJ2-7; TRBD2 agrees at 7 bases. Germline V gives CDR1 SGHAT, CDR2 FQNNGV. V lost 3 bases to trimming and J lost 1 base; unmatched junction nucleotides: 6. The CDR3 has 15 residues. CDR3 amino acids: CASSFGGGKSYEQYV. Here the CDR3 DNA reads TGTGCCAGCAGCTTCGGCGGGGGTAAATCCTACGAGCAGTACGTC.

The rearrangement joins TRBV6-5 to TRBJ2-1; possibly TRBD1 for D (5 bases). The CDR3 covers 15 residues. The V gene's germline CDR1 is MNHEY and CDR2 SVGAGI. The V and J ends lost 2 bases and 1 base respectively, with 9 bases between them. CDR3 protein: CASSYHRQSYNEQFF. The CDR3 DNA is TGTGCCAGCAGTTACCACCGACAGTCCTACAATGAGCAGTTCTTC.

This clonotype was found many times. The V and J genes are TRBV7-9 and TRBJ1-2; no reliable D call. CDR3 length equals 13 residues. In germline, CDR1 is SEHNR, CDR2 FQNEAQ (reference sequence). Trimming pared 5 bases from V and 2 bases from J, leaving 9 bases between. Written as DNA, the CDR3 is TGTGCCAGCAGCCCCGGACTGAACTATGGCTACACCTTC. Protein product: CASSPGLNYGYTF.

V usage is TRBV5-1 and J usage is TRBJ2-3, with 7 bases that match TRBD1. J was trimmed by 0 bases and V by 4 bases; bases with no gene match: 8. Germline V lookup: CDR1 SGHRS, CDR2 YFSETQ. The CDR3 runs to 16 residues. The CDR3 sequence is CASSVRQGRSTDTQYF. The CDR3 DNA sequence: TGCGCCAGCAGCGTCCGACAGGGACGTAGCACAGATACGCAGTATTTT.

This clonotype was counted ten times or more. The chain has TRBV2 and TRBJ2-5, with D perhaps matching TRBD1 (6 bases). Trimming took 0 bases from V and 3 from J, leaving 17 bases between them. CDR1 is SNHLY, CDR2 FYNNEI, per germline. The CDR3 sequence is 17 residues long. For the CDR3, the DNA is TGTGCCAGCAGTGAAGCGCTTCTATTAACAGGGAAAGAGACCCAGTACTTC. Its translation is CASSEALLLTGKETQYF.

In this sample, this clonotype turned up many times. The rearrangement links TRBV7-2 to TRBJ2-5, with a possible D match to TRBD2 (6 bases). The CDR3 runs 14 residues. V shed 2 bases and J shed 1 base, with 8 bases lying between them. Germline V gene sequence: CDR1 SGHTA, CDR2 FQGNSA. The CDR3 region has the DNA TGTGCCAGCAGCTTAACCGGGGGCCAAGAGACCCAGTACTTC. Residues: CASSLTGGQETQYF.

This clonotype was counted a single time. The chain uses TRBV25-1 and TRBJ2-3, with D perhaps given as TRBD1 or TRBD2 (5 bases each). V lost 2 bases and J 0 bases, leaving 12 bases between the germline ends. Germline V lookup: CDR1 MGHDK, CDR2 SYGVNS. The CDR3 totals 16 residues. The CDR3 DNA sequence: TGTGCCAGCAGTGAAATTATGGGACCGAGCACAGATACGCAGTATTTT. This codes for CASSEIMGPSTDTQYF.

In its sample, this clonotype was seen a few times. The CDR3 here is CASSLDLDFETQYF. Written as DNA, the CDR3 is TGTGCCAGCAGCTTGGATCTTGACTTTGAGACCCAGTACTTC. V is TRBV7-7 and J is TRBJ2-5; no definite D call. Germline V gene sequence: CDR1 SSHAT, CDR2 FNYEAQ (reference sequence). This CDR3 has 14 amino acids. The V and J ends lost 3 bases and 5 bases respectively, with 13 bases between them.

Ten or more counts support this clonotype. The chain employs TRBV20-1 and TRBJ1-1; no definite D call. There are 11 residues in the CDR3. Trimming took 3 bases from V and 6 from J, leaving 8 bases between them. Germline V gene lookup returns CDR1 DFQATT and CDR2 SNEGSKA (reference sequence). Here the CDR3 DNA reads TGCAGTGCTAGCCCGGTATCTGAAGCTTTCTTT. The encoded protein is CSASPVSEAFF.

The rearrangement links TRBV10-3 to TRBJ1-2, with 10 bases fitting TRBD1. V dropped 4 bases and J dropped 6; count of bases not matched to a gene: 5. CDR1 ENHRY and CDR2 SYGVKD come from the germline V gene. This CDR3 spans 14 amino acids. In DNA, the CDR3 is TGTGCCATCAGTGTCGGACAGGGGGTTGATGGCTACACCTTC. It codes for CAISVGQGVDGYTF.